This T cell receptor beta chain was found in a study of T-cell reconstitution after alpha-beta-depleted transplantation in children. The library targeted TCRbeta and was prepared with unique molecular identifiers. Each CDR3 protein is one row after TCRdb ran MiXCR on the PCR reads. The table has around 960,000 distinct CDR3 sequences, less than 30% seen once. In this sample, this clonotype turned up a few times. The antigen remains unidentified. General study findings and limits: Reportedly, only several hundred clones from non-depleted graft cells drove alpha-beta T-cell counts at about two months. The main origin of T-cell counts and diversity one year after transplant was newly produced T cells. Surviving recipient cells, namely T cells and thymic progenitors, were the source of high day-60 TCRbeta diversity in some patients.

The receptor's source is a boy in the first two years of life who had a stem cell transplant for SCID, so the T cells may come from the graft donor. The sample was PBMCs, mostly from graft donor cells, taken 360 days after TCRalphabeta/CD19-depleted stem cell transplant.

The CDR3 DNA reads TGTGCCAGCAGCTCCCCGGGGGGGGAGACCCAGTACTTC. Translating gives CASSSPGGETQYF. The V call is TRBV7-8, the J call TRBJ2-5; 8 bases match TRBD2. J lost 5 bases, V lost 4 bases, and 3 bases had no gene match. CDR3 length: 13 residues. CDR1 is SGHVS, CDR2 FQNEAQ, per germline.